This T cell receptor beta chain was recorded in a study of regulatory T cells in long-lasting Graves disease (dated by TCRdb to the early 2020s). Background for the entire study: Persistent Graves' disease was defined as persistently positive TSH receptor autoantibodies together with antithyroid drug treatment for over 5 years. A total of some 35 samples underwent TCR sequencing, from some 13 patients with persistent Graves' disease and approximately 20 patients with newly diagnosed Graves' disease. This study used TCR sequencing and RNA sequencing of peripheral blood to compare persistent Graves' disease patients against newly diagnosed Graves' disease patients. The study was conducted in China and was registered as a clinical trial. On average, persistent Graves' disease patients in the clinical cohort had been on antithyroid drugs for about 10.3 years.

The time point label, as the study defines it: persistent/refractory GD, antithyroid drugs over 5 years with positive TRAb. For both TCR sequencing and RNA sequencing, RNA was extracted from PBMCs in TRIzol. Graves' disease was diagnosed according to American Thyroid Association guidelines. Patients for the study were recruited at an endocrinology department in Xi'an, China. Each patient gave approximately 10 milliliters of peripheral blood, collected in an EDTA anticoagulant tube. Ficoll Paque Plus density gradient separation was used to isolate PBMCs, and no further T cell sorting was performed. RNA quality was checked with an Agilent 2100 Bioanalyzer and agarose gel, and concentration with a NanoDrop 2000. Receptor libraries were prepared by multiplex PCR. This sample was sequenced with an Illumina HiSeq 4000. TCR beta libraries were built with iRepertoire HTBI primers and Arm-PCR amplification of CDR3 regions. Before sequencing, the PCR products underwent gel purification. In the source study's methods: Gene usage analysis of CDR3 amino acid clonotypes used the 62 TRBV and more than 13 TRBJ segments found across samples. COPE and FqMerger were used to merge filtered high-quality paired reads into contigs. BLAST was used to align contigs to IMGT TRBV, TRBD and TRBJ reference genes, and CDR3 was defined according to IMGT. Any clonotype with a frequency above 0.1% was counted as a highly expanded clone. Shannon entropy was used to measure repertoire diversity, and the Gini coefficient was used to measure V-J evenness. A clonotype was considered public if more than one individual shared it. In TCRdb, the public reads were trimmed at Q25 with fastp and aligned with MiXCR, with productive beta chains retained. One record per CDR3 amino acid sequence lists the most common genes and DNA. These V and J calls rely on TCRdb rather than the paper's analysis. For this sample there are a few hundred thousand distinct CDR3 sequences; around 22% appear just once. The ten largest clones take up 26% of the sample.

The full study reports these points: Compared with newly diagnosed patients, patients with persistent Graves' disease had lower TCR Shannon entropy and fewer highly expanded clones, which suggests clonal expansion. The small sample size was acknowledged by the authors as a limitation that may reduce accuracy. More public clonotypes were shared among persistent patients (approximately 3,000) than among newly diagnosed patients (966). The study examined only peripheral blood because the primary lesion, thyroid tissue, could not be accessed. Sequencing and analysis were restricted to the TCR beta chain.

In its sample, this clonotype was seen a few times. Its antigen has not been determined. It has no much larger one-base neighbor in the sample; base qualities were not kept. This specimen was peripheral blood mononuclear cells (PBMCs), taken when the disease was refractory, from a patient treated with antithyroid drugs. This TCR came from a female donor with Graves disease.

In nucleotides, the sequence is TGTGCCAGCAGTGAGGAGGGTCTACCCTACAATGAGCAGTTCTTC. Translated, it gives CASSEEGLPYNEQFF. The chain was built from TRBV2 and TRBJ2-1, with TRBD2 perhaps the D gene, on 6 matching bases. The CDR3 goes from the cysteine to the phenylalanine over 15 residues. The entry retains the CDR3 DNA only, 45 bases that are in frame from base 1. From a lookup of the germline V gene, CDR1 and CDR2 are SNHLY and FYNNEI. V is cut by 3 bases and J by 2 bases, and the space between the germline ends is 11 bases.